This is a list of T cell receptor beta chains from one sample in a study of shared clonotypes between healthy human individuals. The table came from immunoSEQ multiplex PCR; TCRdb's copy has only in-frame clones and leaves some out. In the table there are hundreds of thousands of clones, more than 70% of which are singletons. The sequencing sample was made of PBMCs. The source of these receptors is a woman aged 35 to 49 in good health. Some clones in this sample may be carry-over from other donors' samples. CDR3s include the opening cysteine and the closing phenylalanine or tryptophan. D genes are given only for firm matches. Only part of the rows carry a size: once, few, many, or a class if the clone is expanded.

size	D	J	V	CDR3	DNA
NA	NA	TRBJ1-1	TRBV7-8	CASSIQEMNTEAFF	TGTGCCAGCAGCATACAGGAGATGAACACTGAAGCTTTCTTT
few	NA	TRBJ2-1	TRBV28	CASSTYNEQFF	TGTGCCAGCAGTACATACAATGAGCAGTTCTTC
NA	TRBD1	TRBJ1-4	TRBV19	CASSIEAQGEKLFF	TGTGCCAGTAGTATAGAAGCACAGGGGGAAAAACTGTTTTTT
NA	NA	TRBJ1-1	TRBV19	CASSINRANTEAFF	TGTGCCAGTAGTATTAACAGGGCTAACACTGAAGCTTTCTTT
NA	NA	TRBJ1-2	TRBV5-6	CASSLGQKNYGYTF	TGTGCCAGCAGCTTGGGGCAGAAGAACTATGGCTACACCTTC
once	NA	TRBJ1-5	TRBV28	CASGPGGHSNQPQHF	TGTGCCAGCGGTCCCGGCGGCCATAGCAATCAGCCCCAGCATTTT
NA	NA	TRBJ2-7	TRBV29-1	CSVGASTFLEQYF	TGCAGCGTTGGGGCTTCCACCTTTCTCGAGCAGTACTTC
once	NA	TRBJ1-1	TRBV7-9	CASSENNHANTEAFF	TGTGCCAGCAGCGAGAACAACCATGCTAACACTGAAGCTTTCTTT
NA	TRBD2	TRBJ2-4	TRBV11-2	CASSLPGTRGNIQYF	TGTGCCAGCAGCTTACCCGGGACTAGAGGGAACATTCAGTACTTC
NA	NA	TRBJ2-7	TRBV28	CALAGGPTYEQYF	TGTGCTTTGGCCGGGGGACCAACCTACGAGCAGTACTTC
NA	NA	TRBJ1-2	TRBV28	CASREGYGYTF	TGTGCCAGCCGAGAGGGATATGGCTACACCTTC
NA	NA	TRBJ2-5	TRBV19	CASSTNLQETQYF	TGTGCCAGTAGTACTAACCTGCAAGAGACCCAGTACTTC
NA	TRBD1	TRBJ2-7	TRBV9	CASSVAWDSSYEQYF	TGTGCCAGCAGCGTAGCTTGGGACAGTTCCTACGAGCAGTACTTC
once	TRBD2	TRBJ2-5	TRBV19	CASSMASGTQYQETQYF	TGCGCCAGTAGTATGGCTAGCGGGACCCAGTACCAAGAGACCCAGTACTTC
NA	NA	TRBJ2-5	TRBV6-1	CASSEVRAGAETQYF	TGTGCCAGCAGTGAAGTCCGTGCAGGTGCGGAGACCCAGTACTTC
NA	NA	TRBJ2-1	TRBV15	CATSRDLRDAAEQFF	TGTGCCACCAGCAGAGATCTGCGGGACGCGGCTGAGCAGTTCTTC
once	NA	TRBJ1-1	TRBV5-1	CASSLGYRESEAFF	TGCGCCAGCAGCTTGGGGTACAGGGAGTCTGAAGCTTTCTTT
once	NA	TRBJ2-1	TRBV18	CASSPIYGAVNEQFF	TGTGCCAGCTCACCCATTTACGGGGCGGTAAATGAGCAGTTCTTC
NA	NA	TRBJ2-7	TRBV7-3	CASSSRGPYEQYF	TGTGCCAGCAGCTCCCGAGGACCCTACGAGCAGTACTTC
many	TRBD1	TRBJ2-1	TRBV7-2	CASSFTGELYNEQFF	TGTGCCAGCAGCTTTACAGGGGAACTCTACAATGAGCAGTTCTTC
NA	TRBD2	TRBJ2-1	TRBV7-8	CASSLEAGGNEQFF	TGTGCCAGCAGCTTAGAAGCGGGAGGGAATGAGCAGTTCTTC
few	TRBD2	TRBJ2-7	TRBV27	CASSSGLAGSPEQYF	TGTGCCAGCAGTTCGGGACTAGCGGGATCCCCCGAGCAGTACTTC
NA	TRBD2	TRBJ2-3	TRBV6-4	CASSADSGADTQYF	TGTGCCAGCAGCGCCGATAGCGGGGCAGATACGCAGTATTTT
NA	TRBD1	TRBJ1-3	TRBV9	CASSVGDGTGSHRSGNTIYF	TGTGCCAGCAGCGTAGGAGACGGGACAGGGTCCCACCGTAGTGGAAACACCATATATTTT
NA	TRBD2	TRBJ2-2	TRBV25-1	CASIANGLAVPGELFF	TGTGCCAGCATCGCCAATGGACTAGCGGTCCCCGGGGAGCTGTTTTTT
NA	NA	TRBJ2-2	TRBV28	CASLDLGTGELFF	TGTGCCAGCTTGGACCTGGGGACCGGGGAGCTGTTTTTT
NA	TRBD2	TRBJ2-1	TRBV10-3	CAISGASAGASINEQFF	TGTGCCATCAGTGGGGCCTCGGCGGGAGCCAGTATCAATGAGCAGTTCTTC